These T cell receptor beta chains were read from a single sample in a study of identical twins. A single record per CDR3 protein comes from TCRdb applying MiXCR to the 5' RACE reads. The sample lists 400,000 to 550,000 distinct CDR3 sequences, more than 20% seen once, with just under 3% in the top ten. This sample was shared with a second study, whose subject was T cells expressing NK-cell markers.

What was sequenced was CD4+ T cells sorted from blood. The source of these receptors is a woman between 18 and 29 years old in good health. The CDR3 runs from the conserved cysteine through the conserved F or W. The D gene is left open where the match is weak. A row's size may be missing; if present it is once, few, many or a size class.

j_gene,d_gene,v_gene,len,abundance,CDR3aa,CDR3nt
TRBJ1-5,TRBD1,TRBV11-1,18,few,CASSSDTWTGKGNQPQHF,TGTGCCAGCAGCTCCGATACCTGGACAGGGAAGGGCAATCAGCCCCAGCATTTT
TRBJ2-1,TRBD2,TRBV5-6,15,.,CATCRGLAGFNEQFF,TGTGCCACCTGTCGTGGTCTAGCGGGATTCAATGAGCAGTTCTTC
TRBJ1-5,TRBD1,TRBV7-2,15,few,CASSFGTAFSQPQHF,TGTGCCAGCAGCTTCGGGACAGCATTTAGTCAGCCCCAGCATTTT
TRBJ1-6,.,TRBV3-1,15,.,CASSQPQAQNSPLHF,TGTGCCAGCAGCCAACCGCAGGCCCAAAATTCACCCCTCCACTTT
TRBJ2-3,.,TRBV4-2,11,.,CASSRDSELYF,TGTGCCAGCAGCAGGGACTCAGAGCTGTATTTT
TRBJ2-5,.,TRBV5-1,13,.,CASSDGSQETQYF,TGCGCCAGCAGCGACGGATCCCAAGAGACCCAGTACTTC
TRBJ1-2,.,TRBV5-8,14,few,CASRRTGRDYGYTF,TGTGCCAGCAGACGAACAGGGCGAGACTATGGCTACACCTTC
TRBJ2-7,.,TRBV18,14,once,CASSPGLVFYEQYF,TGTGCCAGCTCCCCGGGACTCGTGTTTTACGAGCAGTACTTC
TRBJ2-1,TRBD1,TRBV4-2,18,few,CASSQVSLPGGSYNEQFF,TGTGCCAGCAGCCAAGTTTCCCTCCCAGGGGGCTCCTACAATGAGCAGTTCTTC
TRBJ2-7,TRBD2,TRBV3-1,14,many,CASSLAGGPNEQYF,TGTGCCAGCAGCTTAGCGGGAGGGCCCAACGAGCAGTACTTC
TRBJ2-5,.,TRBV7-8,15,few,CASSLAWGPQETQYF,TGTGCCAGCAGCTTAGCGTGGGGCCCTCAAGAGACCCAGTACTTC
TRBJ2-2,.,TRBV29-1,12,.,CSVARFAGELFF,TGCAGCGTTGCTAGGTTCGCCGGGGAGCTGTTTTTT
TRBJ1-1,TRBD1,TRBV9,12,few,CASSMTGVEAFF,TGTGCCAGCAGCATGACAGGGGTGGAAGCTTTCTTT
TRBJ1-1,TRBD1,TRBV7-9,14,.,CASSTGGLNTEAFF,TGTGCCAGCAGCACAGGGGGCTTGAACACTGAAGCTTTCTTT
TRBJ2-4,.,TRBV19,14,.,CASMGPVAKNIQYF,TGTGCCAGTATGGGTCCGGTAGCCAAAAACATTCAGTACTTC
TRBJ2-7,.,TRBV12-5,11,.,CATAVEYEQYF,TGTGCTACCGCCGTCGAATACGAGCAGTACTTC
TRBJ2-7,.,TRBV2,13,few,CASIYTTTYEQYF,TGTGCCAGCATTTACACGACTACCTACGAGCAGTACTTC
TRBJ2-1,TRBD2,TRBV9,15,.,CASSVGRGGLYEQFF,TGTGCCAGCAGCGTAGGGCGGGGGGGTCTTTATGAGCAGTTCTTC
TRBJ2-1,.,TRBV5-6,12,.,CASSSRGGREFF,TGTGCCAGCAGCTCAAGGGGGGGGAGGGAGTTCTTC
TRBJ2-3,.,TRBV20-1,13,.,CSATLGSTDTQYF,TGCAGTGCTACGCTAGGGTCCACAGATACGCAGTATTTT
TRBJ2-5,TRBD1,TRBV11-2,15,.,CASSPEQGATETQYF,TGTGCCAGCAGCCCAGAACAGGGGGCTACAGAGACCCAGTACTTC
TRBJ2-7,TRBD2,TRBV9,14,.,CASSVGAGMYEQYF,TGTGCCAGCAGCGTAGGAGCGGGAATGTACGAGCAGTACTTC
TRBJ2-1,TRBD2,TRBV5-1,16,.,CASSLGLLAGEHEQFF,TGCGCCAGCAGCTTGGGCCTCCTAGCGGGAGAACATGAGCAGTTCTTC
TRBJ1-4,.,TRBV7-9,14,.,CASSIQGSNEKLFF,TGTGCCAGCAGCATACAGGGTAGTAATGAAAAACTGTTTTTT
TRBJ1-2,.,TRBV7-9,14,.,CASSLGFYRTGYTF,TGTGCCAGCAGCTTAGGGTTCTACCGTACGGGCTACACCTTC
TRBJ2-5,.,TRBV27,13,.,CASSLRVVGTQYF,TGTGCCAGCAGTTTACGTGTCGTGGGGACCCAGTACTTC
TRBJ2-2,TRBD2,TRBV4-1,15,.,CASRTGLPNTGELFF,TGCGCCAGCAGGACGGGACTACCGAACACCGGGGAGCTGTTTTTT
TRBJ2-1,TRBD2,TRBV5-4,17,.,CASSATQGTSVPNEQFF,TGTGCCAGCAGCGCCACCCAGGGGACTAGCGTCCCCAATGAGCAGTTCTTC
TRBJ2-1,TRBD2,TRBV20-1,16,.,CSASSPLAGVNNEQFF,TGCAGTGCTAGTAGCCCACTAGCGGGAGTGAACAATGAGCAGTTCTTC
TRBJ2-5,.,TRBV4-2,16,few,CASSQEVNPYQETQYF,TGTGCCAGCAGCCAAGAGGTCAACCCGTACCAAGAGACCCAGTACTTC
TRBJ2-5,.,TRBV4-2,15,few,CASSQGTVNQETQYF,TGTGCCAGCAGCCAAGGGACAGTCAACCAAGAGACCCAGTACTTC
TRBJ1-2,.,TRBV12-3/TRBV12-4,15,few,CASGGSGKANYGYTF,TGTGCCAGCGGGGGGTCGGGGAAGGCTAACTATGGCTACACCTTC
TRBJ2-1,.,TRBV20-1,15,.,CSASRIRLSYNEQFF,TGCAGTGCTAGCCGAATAAGGCTATCCTACAATGAGCAGTTCTTC
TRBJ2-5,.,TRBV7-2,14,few,CASSLTGNQETQYF,TGTGCCAGCAGCTTAACAGGGAACCAAGAGACCCAGTACTTC
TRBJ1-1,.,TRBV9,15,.,CASSVEAGVDTEAFF,TGTGCCAGCAGCGTAGAAGCGGGGGTTGACACTGAAGCTTTCTTT
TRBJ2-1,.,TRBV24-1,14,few,CATSFSGGRGEQFF,TGTGCCACCAGCTTTTCAGGGGGGCGAGGTGAGCAGTTCTTC
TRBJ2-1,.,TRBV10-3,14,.,CAITEAQIYNEQFF,TGTGCCATCACCGAAGCGCAGATCTACAATGAGCAGTTCTTC
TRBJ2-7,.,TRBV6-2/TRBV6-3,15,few,CASSFLVEAPYEQYF,TGTGCCAGCAGTTTTCTTGTCGAGGCCCCCTACGAGCAGTACTTC
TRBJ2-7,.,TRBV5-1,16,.,CASSLAGGLISYEQYF,TGCGCCAGCAGCTTGGCGGGGGGCCTAATATCCTACGAGCAGTACTTC
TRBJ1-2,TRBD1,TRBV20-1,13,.,CSARDRGHYGYTF,TGCAGTGCGCGGGACAGGGGACACTATGGCTACACCTTC
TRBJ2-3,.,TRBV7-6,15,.,CASSLSHGNTDTQYF,TGTGCCAGCAGCTTATCCCACGGTAACACAGATACGCAGTATTTT
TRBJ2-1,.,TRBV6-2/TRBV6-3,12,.,CASSSEMGEQFF,TGTGCCAGCAGTTCTGAGATGGGTGAGCAGTTCTTC
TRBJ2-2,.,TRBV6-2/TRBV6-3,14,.,CASSRQSDTGELFF,TGTGCCAGCAGTCGACAGTCTGACACCGGGGAGCTGTTTTTT
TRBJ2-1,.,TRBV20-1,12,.,CSAEQLGNEQFF,TGCAGTGCTGAGCAGCTTGGTAATGAGCAGTTCTTC